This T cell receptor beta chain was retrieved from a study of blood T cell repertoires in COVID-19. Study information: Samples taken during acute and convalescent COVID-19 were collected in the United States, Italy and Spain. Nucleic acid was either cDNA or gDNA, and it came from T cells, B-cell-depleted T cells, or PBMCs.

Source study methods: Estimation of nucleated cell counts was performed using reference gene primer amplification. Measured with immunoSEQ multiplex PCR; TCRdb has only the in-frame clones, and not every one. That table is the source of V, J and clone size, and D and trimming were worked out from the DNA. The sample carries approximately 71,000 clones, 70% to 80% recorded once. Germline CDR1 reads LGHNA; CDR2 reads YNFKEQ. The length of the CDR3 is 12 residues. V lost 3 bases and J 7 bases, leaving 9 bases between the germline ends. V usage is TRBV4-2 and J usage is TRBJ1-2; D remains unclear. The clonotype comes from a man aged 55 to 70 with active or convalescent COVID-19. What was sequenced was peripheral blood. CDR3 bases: TGTGCCAGCAGCCAGCCGGGGTCTGGCTACACCTTC. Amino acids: CASSQPGSGYTF.